The 5 T cell receptor beta chains below were found in one sample sequenced in a study of blood T cell repertoires in COVID-19. Clones were read by immunoSEQ multiplex PCR, and TCRdb kept only the in-frame ones, dropping some. There are 300,000 to 400,000 clones in the sample; 87% occur only once, and roughly 2.1% lies in the top ten. Sequences were obtained from peripheral blood. The source of these receptors is a woman in her sixties or seventies with COVID-19, enrolled during active disease.

The chain has TRBV12-3 or TRBV12-4 and TRBJ1-2; D unclear. Between the trimmed V and J ends, which lost 7 bases and 4 bases, there was a span of 10 bases. The CDR3 loop spans 12 amino acids. CDR3 region: CASTRRLYGYTF. The CDR3 DNA is TGTGCCAGCACCCGGAGGCTCTATGGCTACACCTTC.

The chain is built from TRBV9 and TRBJ2-7; possible D gene TRBD2, 5 bases. V was pared by 0 bases and J by 2 bases, with 12 bases between. Germline loops: CDR1 SGDLS, CDR2 YYNGEE. This CDR3 is built from 15 residues. CDR3 nucleotide sequence: TGTGCCAGCAGCGTAGGAGAGGGCGGGCCCTACGAGCAGTACTTC. It specifies CASSVGEGGPYEQYF.

The V gene is TRBV7-3, the J gene TRBJ2-5; D unresolved. The CDR3 spans 13 residues. V was trimmed by 1 base and J by 4 bases, leaving 7 bases between them. Germline V gives CDR1 SGHTA, CDR2 FQGTGA. CDR3 protein: CASSLIARETQYF. The CDR3 DNA sequence: TGTGCCAGCAGCTTAATCGCGCGAGAGACCCAGTACTTC.

This chain joins TRBV3-1 (or the pseudogene TRBV3-2) and TRBJ2-2; 8 nucleotides match TRBD1. This CDR3 is built from 17 residues. Germline CDR1 LGHDT, CDR2 YNNKEL (reference sequence). J gave up 2 bases and V 0 bases, and 5 bases lay outside the gene matches. CDR3 nucleotides: TGTGCCAGCAGCCAAGATAGAACAGGGGGAAACACCGGGGAGCTGTTTTTT. It is translated as CASSQDRTGGNTGELFF.

The chain recombines TRBV5-1 with TRBJ1-1; tentatively, D is TRBD1 (6 bases). Trimming stripped 2 bases from V and 5 bases from J, with 10 bases between. The germline V gene encodes CDR1 SGHRS and CDR2 YFSETQ. The length of the CDR3 is 13 residues. CDR3 residues: CASSFHTGTEAFF. CDR3 nucleotides: TGCGCCAGCAGCTTTCATACAGGGACTGAAGCTTTCTTT. Variable domain in full (rest from reference TRBV5-1 and TRBJ1-1): KAGVTQTPRYLIKTRGQQVTLSCSPISGHRSVSWYQQTPGQGLQFLFEYFSETQRNKGNFPGRFSGRQFSNSRSEMNVSTLELGDSALYLCASSFHTGTEAFFGQGTRLTVV.